The rows below give T cell receptor beta chains drawn from one sample of a study of blood T cell repertoires in COVID-19. Measured with immunoSEQ multiplex PCR; TCRdb has only the in-frame clones, and not every one. The sample yields roughly 60,000 clones, approximately 80% seen once. The sample taken for sequencing was peripheral blood. The receptor set was obtained from a man between 60 and 75 years old with acute or convalescent COVID-19. Each CDR3 is given with its conserved first and last residue. Each record gives: J gene, V gene, clone size, D gene, CDR3 length, CDR3 protein, CDR3 DNA. D genes are given only for firm matches. Clone sizes are given selectively: once, few, many, or a class where the clone is expanded.

TRBJ2-1 TRBV7-9 . . 12 CASSLGQRRQFF TGTGCCAGCAGCTTAGGACAGAGGCGGCAGTTCTTC
TRBJ1-5 TRBV5-1 once . 15 CASSLGDRPDQPQHF TGCGCCAGCAGCTTGGGAGACAGGCCCGATCAGCCCCAGCATTTT
TRBJ1-1 TRBV21-1 once . 18 CASSKAGIGSTGIAEAFF TGTGCCAGCAGCAAAGCAGGCATTGGATCTACAGGGATCGCTGAAGCTTTCTTT
TRBJ2-1 TRBV2 few TRBD2 13 CASSQGSGGEQFF TGTGCCAGCAGCCAAGGGAGCGGGGGTGAGCAGTTCTTC
TRBJ1-5 TRBV9 . . 14 CASSPGERGGPQHF TGTGCCAGCAGCCCCGGGGAGCGGGGAGGGCCCCAGCATTTT
TRBJ1-6 TRBV9 . . 14 CASSASWSGSPLHF TGTGCCAGCAGCGCTAGTTGGTCGGGTTCACCCCTCCACTTT
TRBJ1-6 TRBV4-2 . TRBD1 16 CASSQEGGRGQTPLHF TGTGCCAGCAGCCAAGAAGGGGGCAGGGGCCAGACACCCCTCCACTTT
TRBJ1-4 TRBV12-3/TRBV12-4 . . 11 CASSLSEKLFF TGTGCCAGCAGTTTGAGTGAAAAACTGTTTTTT
TRBJ2-5 TRBV7-9 few TRBD2 19 CASSLGTSGGIFYQETQYF TGTGCCAGCAGCTTGGGGACTAGCGGGGGGATTTTCTACCAAGAGACCCAGTACTTC
TRBJ1-4 TRBV18 once . 16 CASSPEGRPTNEKLFF TGTGCCAGCTCACCAGAGGGGAGGCCAACTAATGAAAAACTGTTTTTT
TRBJ2-3 TRBV6-2/TRBV6-3 . . 16 CASSPLSNSNTDTQYF TGTGCCAGCAGCCCTTTGAGTAACTCCAACACAGATACGCAGTATTTT
TRBJ1-5 TRBV7-2 . . 16 CASSLGAGRGNQPQHF TGTGCCAGCAGCTTAGGGGCCGGCAGGGGCAATCAGCCCCAGCATTTT
TRBJ2-6 TRBV2 . . 17 CASSGRHETTGANVLTF TGTGCCAGCAGTGGTCGACACGAAACAACTGGGGCCAACGTCCTGACTTTC
TRBJ1-1 TRBV5-6 . TRBD1 17 CASSLRAGGFMDTEAFF TGTGCCAGCAGCCTGAGGGCAGGGGGCTTTATGGACACTGAAGCTTTCTTT
TRBJ1-1 TRBV10-1 . . 16 CASSERQTALNTEAFF TGCGCCAGCAGTGAGCGTCAGACAGCCTTGAACACTGAAGCTTTCTTT
TRBJ2-5 TRBV11-3 few . 13 CASSSGGRETQYF TGTGCCAGCAGCTCGGGGGGCCGAGAGACCCAGTACTTC
TRBJ1-1 TRBV5-4 . . 13 CASSQDRYTEAFF TGTGCCAGCAGCCAGGACAGATACACTGAAGCTTTCTTT
TRBJ2-7 TRBV15 . . 13 CATSREDSYEQYF TGTGCCACCAGCAGGGAGGACAGCTACGAGCAGTACTTC
TRBJ2-1 TRBV5-1 once TRBD2 15 CASSPEAGDYNEQFF TGCGCCAGCAGCCCCGAAGCGGGGGATTACAATGAGCAGTTCTTC
TRBJ2-1 TRBV11-1 . . 13 CASSLSSYNEQFF TGTGCCAGCAGCTTGAGCTCCTACAATGAGCAGTTCTTC
TRBJ1-6 TRBV24-1 . . 12 CATSEGSGPLHF TGTGCCACCAGTGAGGGTAGCGGCCCCCTCCACTTT
TRBJ1-1 TRBV27 . TRBD1 14 CASSPGTAYTEAFF TGTGCCAGCAGTCCTGGGACAGCCTACACTGAAGCTTTCTTT
TRBJ1-1 TRBV25-1 . . 15 CASSERGGRDTEAFF TGTGCCAGCAGTGAGCGTGGAGGACGGGACACTGAAGCTTTCTTT
TRBJ1-1 TRBV5-6 . . 15 CASSPLRVGGTEAFF TGTGCCAGCAGCCCCCTAAGGGTAGGGGGCACTGAAGCTTTCTTT
TRBJ2-5 TRBV5-1 . . 15 CASSSIATGQETQYF TGCGCCAGCAGCTCGATCGCGACAGGTCAGGAGACCCAGTACTTC
TRBJ2-3 TRBV12-3/TRBV12-4 . . 11 CASSSPVTQYF TGTGCCAGCAGCTCCCCCGTTACGCAGTATTTT
TRBJ1-2 TRBV6-1 . . 14 CASSDPGGAGGYTF TGTGCCAGCAGTGACCCGGGGGGGGCTGGTGGCTACACCTTC
TRBJ2-5 TRBV10-2 . . 10 CASTEETQYF TGCGCCAGCACCGAAGAGACCCAGTACTTC
TRBJ2-1 TRBV6-5 few TRBD2 15 CASSRAGGTYNEQFF TGTGCCAGCAGCCGGGCGGGGGGAACCTACAATGAGCAGTTCTTC
TRBJ1-6 TRBV5-6 . TRBD1 15 CASSYIGTVNSPLHF TGTGCCAGCAGCTATATAGGGACAGTTAATTCACCCCTCCACTTT
TRBJ1-5 TRBV2 . . 14 CASSGGQGNQPQHF TGTGCCAGCAGTGGAGGCCAGGGGAATCAGCCCCAGCATTTT
TRBJ1-2 TRBV5-1 once . 12 CASSLDRYGYTF TGCGCCAGCAGCTTGGATCGTTATGGCTACACCTTC
TRBJ1-5 TRBV30 . TRBD1 13 CALGTGGIQPQHF TGTGCCTTGGGGACAGGGGGGATTCAGCCCCAGCATTTT
TRBJ1-6 TRBV9 . . 14 CASSVAGGNSPLHF TGTGCCAGCAGCGTAGCCGGAGGCAATTCACCCCTCCACTTT
TRBJ2-2 TRBV19 . TRBD2 16 CASSPRGSGGTGELFF TGTGCCAGTAGTCCCCGGGGGAGCGGGGGAACCGGGGAGCTGTTTTTT
TRBJ1-4 TRBV14 . TRBD1 15 CASSRNRGDNEKLFF TGTGCCAGCAGCCGGAACAGGGGCGATAATGAAAAACTGTTTTTT
TRBJ1-1 TRBV30 . . 12 CAWARANTEAFF TGTGCCTGGGCGAGGGCGAACACTGAAGCTTTCTTT
TRBJ1-1 TRBV30 few . 12 CAWSRVGTEAFF TGTGCCTGGAGCAGGGTGGGGACTGAAGCTTTCTTT
TRBJ2-7 TRBV19 medium-sized . 17 CASSIVGRRTSSYEQYF TGTGCCAGTAGTATAGTTGGGAGAAGAACGAGCTCCTACGAGCAGTACTTC
TRBJ1-6 TRBV6-5 . . 15 CASRKQGNYNSPLHF TGTGCCAGCAGGAAGCAGGGGAATTATAATTCACCCCTCCACTTT
TRBJ2-5 TRBV7-6 . . 16 CASSLGQGLFHETQYF TGTGCCAGCAGCTTAGGGCAGGGTCTATTTCACGAGACCCAGTACTTC
TRBJ2-3 TRBV2 . . 12 CASRQDTDTQYF TGTGCCAGCAGACAGGACACAGATACGCAGTATTTT
TRBJ1-1 TRBV6-6 . . 14 CASNRQASNTEAFF TGTGCCAGCAACCGGCAGGCTTCCAACACTGAAGCTTTCTTT
TRBJ1-6 TRBV6-1 . TRBD1 14 CASSEGTGVSPLHF TGTGCCAGCAGTGAAGGTACAGGGGTCTCACCCCTCCACTTT
TRBJ1-6 TRBV7-9 . . 13 CASSTQGGSPLHF TGTGCCAGCAGTACCCAGGGCGGCTCACCCCTCCACTTT
TRBJ1-1 TRBV12-5 . . 14 CASGPQVMNTEAFF TGTGCTAGTGGCCCCCAGGTCATGAACACTGAAGCTTTCTTT
TRBJ1-1 TRBV14 once . 14 CASSQDSWGPRAFF TGTGCCAGCAGCCAAGATTCGTGGGGGCCCCGCGCTTTCTTT
TRBJ1-3 TRBV29-1 . . 17 CSVVFWLDGDSGNTIYF TGCAGCGTTGTGTTTTGGCTGGATGGAGACTCTGGAAACACCATATATTTT